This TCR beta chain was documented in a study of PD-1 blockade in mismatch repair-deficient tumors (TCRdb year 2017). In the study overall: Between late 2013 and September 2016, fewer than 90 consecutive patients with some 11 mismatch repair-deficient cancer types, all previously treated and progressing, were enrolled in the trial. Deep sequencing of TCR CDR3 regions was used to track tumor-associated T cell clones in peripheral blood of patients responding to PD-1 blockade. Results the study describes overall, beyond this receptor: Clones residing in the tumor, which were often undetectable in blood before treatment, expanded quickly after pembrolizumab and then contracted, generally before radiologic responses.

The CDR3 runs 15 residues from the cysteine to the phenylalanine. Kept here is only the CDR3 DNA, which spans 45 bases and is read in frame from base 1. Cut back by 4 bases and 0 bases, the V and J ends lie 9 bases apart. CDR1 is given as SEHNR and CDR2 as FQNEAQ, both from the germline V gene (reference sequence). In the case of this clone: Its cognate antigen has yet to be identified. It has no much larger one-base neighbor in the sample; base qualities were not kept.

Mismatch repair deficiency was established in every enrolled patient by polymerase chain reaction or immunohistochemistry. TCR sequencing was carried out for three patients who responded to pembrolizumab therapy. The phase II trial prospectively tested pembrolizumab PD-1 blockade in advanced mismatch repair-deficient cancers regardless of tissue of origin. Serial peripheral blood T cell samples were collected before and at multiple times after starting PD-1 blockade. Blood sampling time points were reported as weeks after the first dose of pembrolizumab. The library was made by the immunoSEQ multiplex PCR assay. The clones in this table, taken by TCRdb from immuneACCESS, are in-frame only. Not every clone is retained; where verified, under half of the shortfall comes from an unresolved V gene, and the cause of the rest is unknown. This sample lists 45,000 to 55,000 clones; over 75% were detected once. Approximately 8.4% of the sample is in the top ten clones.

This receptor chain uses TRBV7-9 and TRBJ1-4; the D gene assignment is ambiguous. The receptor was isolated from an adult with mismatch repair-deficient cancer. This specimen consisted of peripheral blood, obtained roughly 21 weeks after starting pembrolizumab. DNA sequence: TGTGCCAGCAGCTCGGACGGGGCAACTAATGAAAAACTGTTTTTT. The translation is CASSSDGATNEKLFF.